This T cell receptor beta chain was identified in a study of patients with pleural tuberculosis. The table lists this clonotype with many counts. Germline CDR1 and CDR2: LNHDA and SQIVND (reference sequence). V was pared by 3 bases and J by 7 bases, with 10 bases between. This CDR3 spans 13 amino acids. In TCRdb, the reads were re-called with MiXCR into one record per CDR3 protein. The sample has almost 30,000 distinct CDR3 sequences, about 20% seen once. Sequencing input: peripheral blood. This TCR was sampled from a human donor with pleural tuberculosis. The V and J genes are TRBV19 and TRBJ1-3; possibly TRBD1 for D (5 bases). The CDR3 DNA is TGTGCCAGTAGTATCGGGACCGGGAACACCATATATTTT. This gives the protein CASSIGTGNTIYF.